The rows below give T cell receptor beta chains drawn from one sample of a study of blood T cell repertoires in COVID-19. Method: immunoSEQ multiplex PCR; TCRdb's copy keeps in-frame clones and lacks some. The sample records 350,000 to 550,000 clones, around 89% being singletons. Source material: peripheral blood. Receptors were obtained from a woman in her thirties with acute or convalescent COVID-19. Both conserved end residues are part of each CDR3. The D gene is left open where the match is weak.

cdr3_length | v_call | d_call | cdr3_aa
17 | TRBV24-1 | TRBD1 | CATSGPRQGLILNEQFF
16 | TRBV19 | TRBD1 | CASSKTQGALRTEAFF
12 | TRBV6-5 | TRBD1 | CASQTGDSPLHF
12 | TRBV6-6 | NA | CASRLAEDTQYF
14 | TRBV28 | NA | CASSLARMNTEAFF
14 | TRBV27 | TRBD1 | CASSLIAGGREQYF
15 | TRBV15 | NA | CATSIYRSSTDTQYF
16 | TRBV3-1/TRBV3-2 | NA | CASSPHDGGPSDTQYF
12 | TRBV4-1 | NA | CASGGLGSREYF
14 | TRBV28 | NA | CASPRRDSKNIQYF
17 | TRBV12-2 | NA | CASRLVRRISGANVLTF
15 | TRBV7-9 | TRBD1 | CASSLGQGVGNTIYF
15 | TRBV5-5 | TRBD1 | CASSPEQGRGNTIYF
14 | TRBV28 | NA | CASSLHDSIPEAFF
15 | TRBV6-4 | TRBD2 | CAVQPRLAGRRTQYF
14 | TRBV9 | TRBD1 | CASSVDRVNSPLHF
15 | TRBV11-3 | TRBD1 | CASSSPGQYNEKLFF
16 | TRBV7-6 | NA | CASSLSLAGLGDTQYF
15 | TRBV4-1 | NA | CASSRVFFRSDEQYF
16 | TRBV9 | TRBD1 | CASSVARDSNTGELFF
15 | TRBV5-1 | TRBD1 | CASSLVFRGSYEQYF
14 | TRBV27 | NA | CASSNPGDFNEQFF
16 | TRBV2 | TRBD2 | CASRVRLAGNRDEQFF
15 | TRBV7-9 | NA | CASSSTDRSFGELFF
16 | TRBV28 | TRBD1 | CASSIRGGQLQETQYF
13 | TRBV20-1 | NA | CSASQRGFYEQYF
14 | TRBV4-1 | NA | CASSQANREDTQYF
14 | TRBV19 | NA | CASSEGVLNTEAFF
12 | TRBV10-3 | NA | CAIRAGPDTQYF
14 | TRBV2 | NA | CASSEISLSDTQYF
14 | TRBV7-9 | NA | CASSSGGINEKLFF
14 | TRBV18 | TRBD1 | CASSPQTGQIEQYF
13 | TRBV6-5 | NA | CASSYGQTTEAFF
19 | TRBV6-7 | NA | CASSYSMVPTQGFNEKLFF
16 | TRBV28 | NA | CASSLKGIATNEKLFF
14 | TRBV27 | TRBD1 | CASSRGTGPYEQYF
13 | TRBV14 | NA | CASSQDRGETQYF
13 | TRBV12-3/TRBV12-4 | NA | CASSLQGRAEAFF
14 | TRBV30 | NA | CAWSGGSPEQPQHF
13 | TRBV4-1 | NA | CASSPQRGETQYF
13 | TRBV7-3 | NA | CASSLNAGREQYF
14 | TRBV5-4 | NA | CASSLRGSGETQYF
13 | TRBV7-2 | NA | CASSLDWSEKLFF
12 | TRBV11-3 | NA | CASSYGADTQYF
13 | TRBV4-1 | NA | CASSQDLGKPQHF
17 | TRBV28 | NA | CASSGGGPFSGANVLTF
15 | TRBV11-2 | NA | CASSYSGGRDNEQFF
13 | TRBV2 | NA | CASSDTGYQPQHF
16 | TRBV5-6 | NA | CASSLDIPRISYGYTF
14 | TRBV5-1 | NA | CASSSRTSSDTQYF
14 | TRBV5-1 | NA | CASKKGSGSYEQYF
13 | TRBV27 | NA | CASSGGAGYEQYF
16 | TRBV4-2 | TRBD1 | CASSQGVTGERNTIYF
16 | TRBV7-9 | TRBD2 | CASSHGTSVGGETQYF
14 | TRBV28 | TRBD2 | CASSPGGAIDTQYF
13 | TRBV9 | NA | CASSVGRGNTIYF
15 | TRBV7-3 | TRBD1 | CASSLGTGTGTEAFF
15 | TRBV2 | TRBD2 | CASSEKRGGRETQYF
14 | TRBV10-3 | NA | CAIKNRVVDTEAFF